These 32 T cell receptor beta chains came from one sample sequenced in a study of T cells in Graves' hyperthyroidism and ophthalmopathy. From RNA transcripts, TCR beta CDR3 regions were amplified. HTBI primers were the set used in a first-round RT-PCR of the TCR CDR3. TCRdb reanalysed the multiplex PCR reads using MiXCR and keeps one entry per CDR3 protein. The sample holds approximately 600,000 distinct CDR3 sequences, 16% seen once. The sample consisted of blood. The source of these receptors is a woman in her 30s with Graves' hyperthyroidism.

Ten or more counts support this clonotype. The CDR3 bases are TGTGCCAGCAGCTCTGCCTCAGGGAGGGGAAACACCATATATTTT. Translated: CASSSASGRGNTIYF. V usage is TRBV7-9 and J usage is TRBJ1-3; maybe TRBD1 (5 bases). Germline V gene data show CDR1 as SEHNR and CDR2 as FQNEAQ (reference sequence). V gave up 4 bases and J gave up 4 bases, with 14 bases separating them. The CDR3 is made up of 15 amino acids.

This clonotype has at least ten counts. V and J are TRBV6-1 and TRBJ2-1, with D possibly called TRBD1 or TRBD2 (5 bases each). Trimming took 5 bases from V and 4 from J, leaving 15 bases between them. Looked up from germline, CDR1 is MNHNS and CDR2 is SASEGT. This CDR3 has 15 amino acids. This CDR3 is CASSYEGLTYNEQFF. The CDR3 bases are TGTGCCAGCAGTTATGAGGGGCTAACGTACAATGAGCAGTTCTTC.

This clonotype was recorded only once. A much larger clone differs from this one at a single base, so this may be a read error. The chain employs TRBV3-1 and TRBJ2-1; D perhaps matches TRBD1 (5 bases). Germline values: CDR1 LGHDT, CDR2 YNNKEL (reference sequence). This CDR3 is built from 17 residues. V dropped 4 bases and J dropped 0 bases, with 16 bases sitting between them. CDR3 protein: CASSREAGQSSYNEQFF. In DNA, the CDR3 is TGTGCCAGCAGCCGAGAGGCCGGACAAAGCTCCTACAATGAGCAGTTCTTC.

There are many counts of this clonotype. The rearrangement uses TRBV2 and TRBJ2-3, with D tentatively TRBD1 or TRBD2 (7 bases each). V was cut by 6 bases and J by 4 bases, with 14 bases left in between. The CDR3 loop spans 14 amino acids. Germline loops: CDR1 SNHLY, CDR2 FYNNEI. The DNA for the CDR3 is TGTGCCAGCAGAGCAGGGGGGGGGGCAGATACGCAGTATTTT. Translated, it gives CASRAGGGADTQYF. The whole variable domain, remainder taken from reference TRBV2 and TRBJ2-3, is EPEVTQTPSHQVTQMGQEVILRCVPISNHLYFYWYRQILGQKVEFLVSFYNNEISEKSEIFDDQFSVERPDGSNFTLKIRSTKLEDSAMYFCASRAGGGADTQYFGPGTRLTVL.

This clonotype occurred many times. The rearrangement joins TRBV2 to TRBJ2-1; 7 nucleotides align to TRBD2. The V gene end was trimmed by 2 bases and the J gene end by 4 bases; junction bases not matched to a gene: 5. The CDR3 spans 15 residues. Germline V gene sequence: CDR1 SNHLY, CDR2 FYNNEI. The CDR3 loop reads CASSEFAGVYNEQFF. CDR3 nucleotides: TGTGCCAGCAGTGAATTTGCGGGAGTTTACAATGAGCAGTTCTTC.

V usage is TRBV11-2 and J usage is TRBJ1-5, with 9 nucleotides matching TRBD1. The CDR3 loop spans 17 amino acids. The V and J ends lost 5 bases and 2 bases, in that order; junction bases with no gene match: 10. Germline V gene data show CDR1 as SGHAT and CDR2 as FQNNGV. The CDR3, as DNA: TGTGCCAGCAGCGGAAGTGGGGGGACAGGGCGCAATCAGCCCCAGCATTTT. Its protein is CASSGSGGTGRNQPQHF.

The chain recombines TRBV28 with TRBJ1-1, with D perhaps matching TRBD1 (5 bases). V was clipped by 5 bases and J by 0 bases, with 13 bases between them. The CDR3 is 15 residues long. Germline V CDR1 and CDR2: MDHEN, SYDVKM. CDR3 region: CASSPSGLLNTEAFF. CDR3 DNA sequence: TGTGCCAGCAGTCCCTCGGGGCTCTTGAACACTGAAGCTTTCTTT.

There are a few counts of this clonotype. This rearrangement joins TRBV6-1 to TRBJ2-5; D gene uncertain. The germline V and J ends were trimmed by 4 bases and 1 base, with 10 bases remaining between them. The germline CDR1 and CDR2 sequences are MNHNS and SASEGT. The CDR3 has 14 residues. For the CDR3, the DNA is TGTGCCAGCAGTGGCCGCTGGCTCCAAGAGACCCAGTACTTC. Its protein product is CASSGRWLQETQYF.

This CDR3 is CASSLDTGRETQYF. The CDR3 DNA sequence: TGTGCCAGCAGCCTCGACACAGGGCGGGAGACCCAGTACTTC. The rearrangement uses TRBV7-9 and TRBJ2-5; D possibly corresponds to TRBD1 (6 bases). This CDR3 has 14 residues. From germline, CDR1 is SEHNR and CDR2 FQNEAQ (reference sequence). V dropped 5 bases and J dropped 5 bases, with 15 bases sitting between them.

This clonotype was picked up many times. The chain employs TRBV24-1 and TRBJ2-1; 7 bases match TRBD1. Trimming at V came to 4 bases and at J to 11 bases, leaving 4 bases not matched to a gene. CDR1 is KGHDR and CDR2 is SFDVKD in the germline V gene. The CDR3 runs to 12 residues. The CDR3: CATSERQGQQFF. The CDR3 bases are TGTGCCACCAGTGAGCGACAGGGACAGCAGTTCTTC.

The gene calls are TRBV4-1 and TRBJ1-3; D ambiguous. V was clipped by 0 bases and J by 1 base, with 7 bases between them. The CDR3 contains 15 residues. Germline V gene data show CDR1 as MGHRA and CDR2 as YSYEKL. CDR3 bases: TGCGCCAGCAGCCAAGATCCCGTGTCTGGAAACACCATATATTTT. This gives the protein CASSQDPVSGNTIYF.

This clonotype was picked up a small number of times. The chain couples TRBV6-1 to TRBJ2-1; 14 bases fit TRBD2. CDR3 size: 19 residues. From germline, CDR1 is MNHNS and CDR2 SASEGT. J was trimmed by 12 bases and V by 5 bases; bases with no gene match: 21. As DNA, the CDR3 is TGTGCCAGCAGTCCCACCGGGACTAGCGGGAGTATGGATCTTTATACGCAGTTCTTC. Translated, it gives CASSPTGTSGSMDLYTQFF.

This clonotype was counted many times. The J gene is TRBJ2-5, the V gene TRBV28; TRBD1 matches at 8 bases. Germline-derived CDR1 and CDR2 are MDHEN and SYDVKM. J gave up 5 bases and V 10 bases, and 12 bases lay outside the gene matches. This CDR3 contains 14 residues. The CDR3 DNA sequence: TGTGCCACCTCTACACCGGGACAGGCGGAGACCCAGTACTTC. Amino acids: CATSTPGQAETQYF.

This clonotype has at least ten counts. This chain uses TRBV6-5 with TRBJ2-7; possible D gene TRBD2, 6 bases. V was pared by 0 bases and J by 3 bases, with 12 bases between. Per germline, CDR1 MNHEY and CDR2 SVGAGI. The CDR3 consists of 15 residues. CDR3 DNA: TGTGCCAGCAGTTACTCGGCCGGGAGTGGCTACGAGCAGTACTTC. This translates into CASSYSAGSGYEQYF.

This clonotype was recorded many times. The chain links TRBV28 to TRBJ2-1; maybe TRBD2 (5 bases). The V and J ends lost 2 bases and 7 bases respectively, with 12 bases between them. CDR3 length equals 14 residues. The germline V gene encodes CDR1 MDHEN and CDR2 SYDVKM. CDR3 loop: CASSLGSSKNEQFF. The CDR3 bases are TGTGCCAGCAGTTTAGGGTCTAGCAAGAATGAGCAGTTCTTC.

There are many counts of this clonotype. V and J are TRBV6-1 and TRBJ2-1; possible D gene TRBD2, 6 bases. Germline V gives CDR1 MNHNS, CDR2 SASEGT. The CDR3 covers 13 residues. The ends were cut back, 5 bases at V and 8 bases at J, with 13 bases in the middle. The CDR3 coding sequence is TGTGCCAGCAGTCAGACTAGTGTCTATGAGCAGTTCTTC. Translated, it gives CASSQTSVYEQFF.

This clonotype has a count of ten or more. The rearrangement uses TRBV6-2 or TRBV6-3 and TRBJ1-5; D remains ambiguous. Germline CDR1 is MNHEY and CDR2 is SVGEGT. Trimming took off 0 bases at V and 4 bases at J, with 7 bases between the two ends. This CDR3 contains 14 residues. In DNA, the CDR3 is TGTGCCAGCAGTTACTCGAACGGAAATCAGCCCCAGCATTTT. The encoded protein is CASSYSNGNQPQHF.

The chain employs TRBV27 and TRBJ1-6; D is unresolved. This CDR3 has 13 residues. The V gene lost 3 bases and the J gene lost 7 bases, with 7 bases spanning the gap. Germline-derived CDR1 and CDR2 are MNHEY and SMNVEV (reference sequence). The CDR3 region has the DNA TGTGCCAGCAGTTTGAAAAGGAATTCACCCCTCCACTTT. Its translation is CASSLKRNSPLHF.

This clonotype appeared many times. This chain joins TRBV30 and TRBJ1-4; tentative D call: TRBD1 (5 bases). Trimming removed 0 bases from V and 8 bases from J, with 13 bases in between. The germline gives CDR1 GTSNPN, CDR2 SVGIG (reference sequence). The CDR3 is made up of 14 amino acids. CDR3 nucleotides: TGTGCCTGGAGTGTGGGAGGGGCGGGAGAAAAACTGTTTTTT. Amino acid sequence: CAWSVGGAGEKLFF.

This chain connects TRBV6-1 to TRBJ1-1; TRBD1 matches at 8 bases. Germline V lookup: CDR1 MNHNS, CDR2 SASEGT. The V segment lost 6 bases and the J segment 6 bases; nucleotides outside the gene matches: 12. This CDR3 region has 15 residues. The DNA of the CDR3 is TGTGCCAGCAGGGAACCCCGGACAGGGCGGCCTGAAGCTTTCTTT. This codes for CASREPRTGRPEAFF.

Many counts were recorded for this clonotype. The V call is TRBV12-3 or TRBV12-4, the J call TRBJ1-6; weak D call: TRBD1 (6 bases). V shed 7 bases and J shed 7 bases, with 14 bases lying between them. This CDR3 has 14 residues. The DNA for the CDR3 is TGTGCCAGCACTTTCGGGGGGCGGAATTCACCCCTCCACTTT. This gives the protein CASTFGGRNSPLHF.

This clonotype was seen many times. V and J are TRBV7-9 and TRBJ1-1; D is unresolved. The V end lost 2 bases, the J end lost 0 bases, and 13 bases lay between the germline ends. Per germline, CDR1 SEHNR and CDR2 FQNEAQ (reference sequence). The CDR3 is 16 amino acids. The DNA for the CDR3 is TGTGCCAGCAGCTTATATGGGGTTGGGATGAACACTGAAGCTTTCTTT. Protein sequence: CASSLYGVGMNTEAFF.

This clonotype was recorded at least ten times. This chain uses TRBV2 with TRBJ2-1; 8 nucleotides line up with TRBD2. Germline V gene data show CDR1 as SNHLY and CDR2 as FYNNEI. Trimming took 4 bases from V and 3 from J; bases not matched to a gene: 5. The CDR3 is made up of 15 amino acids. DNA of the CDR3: TGTGCCAGCAGTGGCAGCGGGAGTATCTACAATGAGCAGTTCTTC. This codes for CASSGSGSIYNEQFF. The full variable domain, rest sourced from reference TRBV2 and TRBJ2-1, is EPEVTQTPSHQVTQMGQEVILRCVPISNHLYFYWYRQILGQKVEFLVSFYNNEISEKSEIFDDQFSVERPDGSNFTLKIRSTKLEDSAMYFCASSGSGSIYNEQFFGPGTRLTVL.

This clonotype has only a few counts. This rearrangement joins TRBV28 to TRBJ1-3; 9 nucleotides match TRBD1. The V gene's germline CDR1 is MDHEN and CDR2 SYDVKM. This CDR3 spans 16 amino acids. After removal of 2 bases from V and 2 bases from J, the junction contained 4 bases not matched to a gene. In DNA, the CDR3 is TGTGCCAGCAGTTTACGGGACAGGGCCACTGGAAACACCATATATTTT. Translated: CASSLRDRATGNTIYF.

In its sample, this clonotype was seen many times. CDR3: CASSYDSRSYNEQFF. The CDR3 DNA reads as TGTGCCAGCAGTTACGACAGCCGTTCCTACAATGAGCAGTTCTTC. The chain has TRBV6-2 or TRBV6-3 and TRBJ2-1; weak D call: TRBD1 (5 bases). Germline CDR1 MNHEY, CDR2 SVGEGT. The CDR3 covers 15 residues. The ends were cut back, 2 bases at V and 1 base at J, with 9 bases in the middle.

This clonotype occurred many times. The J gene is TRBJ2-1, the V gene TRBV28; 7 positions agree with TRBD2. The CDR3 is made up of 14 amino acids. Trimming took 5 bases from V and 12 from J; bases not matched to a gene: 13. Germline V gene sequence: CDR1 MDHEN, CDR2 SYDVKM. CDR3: CASSHRLAEVRQFF. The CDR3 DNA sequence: TGTGCCAGCAGTCACAGACTAGCTGAGGTGAGGCAGTTCTTC.

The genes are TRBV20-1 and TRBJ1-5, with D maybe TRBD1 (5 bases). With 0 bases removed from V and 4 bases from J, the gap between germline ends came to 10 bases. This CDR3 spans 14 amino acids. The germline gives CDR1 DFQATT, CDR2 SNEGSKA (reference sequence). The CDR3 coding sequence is TGCAGTGCTAGAGATAGGCGACAGAATCAGCCCCAGCATTTT. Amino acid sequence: CSARDRRQNQPQHF.

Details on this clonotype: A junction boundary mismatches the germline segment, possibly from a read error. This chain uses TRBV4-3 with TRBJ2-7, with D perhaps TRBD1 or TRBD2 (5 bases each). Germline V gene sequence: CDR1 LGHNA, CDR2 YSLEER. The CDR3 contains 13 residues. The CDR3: CASSPGTAYDQYF. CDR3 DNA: TGCGCCAGCAGCCCCGGGACGGCCTACGATCAGTACTTC.

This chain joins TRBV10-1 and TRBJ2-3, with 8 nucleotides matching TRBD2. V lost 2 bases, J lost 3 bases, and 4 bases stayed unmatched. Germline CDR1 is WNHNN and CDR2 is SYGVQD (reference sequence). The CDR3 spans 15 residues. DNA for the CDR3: TGCGCCAGCAGTGAGAGCGGGAGTGTTACAGATACGCAGTATTTT. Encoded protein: CASSESGSVTDTQYF.

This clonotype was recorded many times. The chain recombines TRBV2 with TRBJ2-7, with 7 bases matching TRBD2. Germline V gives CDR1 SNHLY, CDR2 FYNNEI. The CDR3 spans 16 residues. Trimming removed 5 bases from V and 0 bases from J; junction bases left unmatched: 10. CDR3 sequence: CASSRPPSGSSYEQYF. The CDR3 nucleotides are TGTGCCAGCAGTAGACCACCTAGCGGTAGCTCCTACGAGCAGTACTTC.

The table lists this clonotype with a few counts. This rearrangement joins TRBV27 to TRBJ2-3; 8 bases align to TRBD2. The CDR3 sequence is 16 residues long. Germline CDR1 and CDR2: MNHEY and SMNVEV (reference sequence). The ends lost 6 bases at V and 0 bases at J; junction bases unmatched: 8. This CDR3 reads CASSPLAGASTDTQYF. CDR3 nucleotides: TGTGCCAGCAGCCCCCTAGCGGGTGCTAGCACAGATACGCAGTATTTT.

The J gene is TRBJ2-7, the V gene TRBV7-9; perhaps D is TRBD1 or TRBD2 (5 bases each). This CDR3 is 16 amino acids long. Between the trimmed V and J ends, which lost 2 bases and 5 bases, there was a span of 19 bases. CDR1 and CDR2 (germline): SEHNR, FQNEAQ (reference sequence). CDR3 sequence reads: CASSLRPGGQAHEQYF. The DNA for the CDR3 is TGTGCCAGCAGCTTACGGCCTGGGGGTCAAGCCCACGAGCAGTACTTC.